This T cell receptor beta chain was documented in a study of control samples from healthy donors and cancer patients. This clone occurred a few times. Sequenced by immunoSEQ multiplex PCR; TCRdb stores in-frame clones only, minus some. This table has some 410,000 clones, approximately 92% appearing once. The CDR3 has 13 residues. V was clipped by 11 bases and J by 0 bases; unmatched bases: 1. Germline V CDR1 and CDR2: LNHDA, SQIVND (reference sequence). The chain is built from TRBV19 and TRBJ2-6; 7 bases agree with TRBD1. The receptor's source is a man between 40 and 49 years old with head and neck cancer. What was sequenced was PBMCs. CDR3 DNA: TGTGCCGCAGGGGGCTCTGGGGCCAACGTCCTGACTTTC. Residues: CAAGGSGANVLTF. Drawing the rest from reference TRBV19 and TRBJ2-6, the complete variable domain is DGGITQSPKYLFRKEGQNVTLSCEQNLNHDAMYWYRQDPGQGLRLIYYSQIVNDFQKGDIAEGYSVSREKKESFPLTVTSAQKNPTAFYLCAAGGSGANVLTFGAGSRLTVL.